Presented here are 28 T cell receptor beta chains from one specimen sequenced in a study of blood T cell repertoires in COVID-19. The assay was immunoSEQ multiplex PCR, and TCRdb's table has in-frame clones only and misses some. This sample has around 400,000 clones, with more than 75% found just once. Sequencing was performed on peripheral blood. Every receptor here comes from a woman in her fifties or sixties with COVID-19, enrolled during active disease.

The chain has TRBV5-1 and TRBJ2-2; 8 positions match TRBD2. In germline, CDR1 is SGHRS, CDR2 YFSETQ. The junction had 2 bases not matched to a gene; V was cut back by 6 bases and J by 1 base. CDR3 length: 14 amino acids. The chain's CDR3 is CASTSGGNTGELFF. The CDR3 nucleotides are TGCGCCAGCACGAGCGGGGGGAACACCGGGGAGCTGTTTTTT.

The count of this clone is one. The chain links TRBV7-2 to TRBJ1-5; a possible D gene is TRBD1 (6 bases). The ends were cut back, 3 bases at V and 3 bases at J, with 9 bases in the middle. Germline V gene sequence: CDR1 SGHTA, CDR2 FQGNSA. The CDR3 runs to 14 residues. The CDR3 spells CASSFGTTNQPQHF. CDR3 DNA: TGTGCCAGCAGCTTTGGGACAACCAATCAGCCCCAGCATTTT.

This clone was observed once. This rearrangement joins TRBV5-5 to TRBJ1-3, with D maybe TRBD1 (6 bases). Germline V gene sequence: CDR1 SGHKS, CDR2 YYEKEE (reference sequence). V was pared by 3 bases and J by 0 bases, with 16 bases between. The CDR3 contains 17 residues. CDR3 DNA: TGTGCCAGCAGCTGGCAGGGGAGTTGGCTCTCTGGAAACACCATATATTTT. It specifies CASSWQGSWLSGNTIYF.

This chain uses TRBV20-1 with TRBJ2-3, with TRBD2 as a possible D gene (6 bases). Germline V lookup: CDR1 DFQATT, CDR2 SNEGSKA (reference sequence). The V end was cut by 3 bases, the J end by 4 bases, with 14 bases between. This CDR3 region has 14 residues. CDR3 protein: CSASWRGASDTQYF. CDR3 coding DNA: TGCAGTGCTAGTTGGCGGGGTGCCTCAGATACGCAGTATTTT.

The chain combines TRBV19 with TRBJ2-7, with TRBD1 matching over 7 bases. Trimming removed 1 base from V and 2 bases from J; junction bases left unmatched: 8. Germline CDR1 LNHDA, CDR2 SQIVND (reference sequence). The CDR3 has 16 residues. CDR3 residues: CASSIGGTGEAYEQYF. The CDR3, as DNA: TGTGCCAGTAGTATAGGGGGCACAGGGGAAGCCTACGAGCAGTACTTC.

V and J are TRBV9 and TRBJ2-5; 9 bases match TRBD1. Unmatched junction bases numbered 4, after V lost 3 bases and J lost 4 bases. CDR1 is SGDLS and CDR2 is YYNGEE in the germline V gene. This CDR3 is 14 amino acids long. CDR3 loop: CASSAGTGTETQYF. CDR3 in DNA: TGTGCCAGCAGCGCCGGGACAGGGACAGAGACCCAGTACTTC.

This chain connects TRBV7-3 to TRBJ2-3, with 7 bases fitting TRBD1. The germline V gene encodes CDR1 SGHTA and CDR2 FQGTGA. The CDR3 has 13 amino acids. V was clipped by 4 bases and J by 6 bases; unmatched bases: 4. The CDR3 DNA sequence: TGTGCCAGCAGCTGGCAACAGGGGGATACGCAGTATTTT. Protein: CASSWQQGDTQYF. Together with reference TRBV7-3 and TRBJ2-3, the CDR3 gives the full variable domain: GAGVSQTPSNKVTEKGKYVELRCDPISGHTALYWYRQSLGQGPEFLIYFQGTGAADDSGLPNDRFFAVRPEGSVSTLKIQRTERGDSAVYLCASSWQQGDTQYFGPGTRLTVL.

This clone was observed a handful of times. The gene calls are TRBV6-5 and TRBJ1-2, with TRBD1 as a possible D gene (5 bases). The ends were cut back, 5 bases at V and 0 bases at J, with 7 bases in the middle. CDR1 and CDR2 from the germline V gene are MNHEY and SVGAGI. The CDR3 contains 13 residues. The CDR3 region is CASSKTANYGYTF. The DNA of the CDR3 is TGTGCCAGCAGTAAGACAGCTAACTATGGCTACACCTTC.

J is TRBJ1-5 and V is TRBV2, with 9 bases matching TRBD1. Unmatched junction bases numbered 5, after V lost 4 bases and J lost 4 bases. From germline, CDR1 is SNHLY and CDR2 FYNNEI. The CDR3 runs to 15 residues. The CDR3 here is CASSVGDRVNQPQHF. The CDR3, as DNA: TGTGCCAGCAGTGTAGGGGACAGGGTGAATCAGCCCCAGCATTTT.

The V and J genes are TRBV5-1 and TRBJ2-7, with D possibly matching TRBD1 (6 bases). Germline values: CDR1 SGHRS, CDR2 YFSETQ. This CDR3 spans 14 amino acids. The V gene lost 7 bases and the J gene lost 2 bases, with 16 bases spanning the gap. The CDR3: CASGSPGVTYEQYF. The CDR3, as DNA: TGCGCCAGCGGGTCCCCAGGGGTTACCTACGAGCAGTACTTC.

This CDR3 reads CASSWTGVMSYGYTF. CDR3 coding DNA: TGTGCCAGCAGTTGGACAGGGGTAATGAGCTATGGCTACACCTTC. The chain uses TRBV6-5 and TRBJ1-2; 9 positions agree with TRBD1. The CDR3 is 15 residues long. Germline CDR1 MNHEY, CDR2 SVGAGI. Trimming took 4 bases from V and 4 from J; bases not matched to a gene: 7.

This clone occurred once. The rearrangement joins TRBV2 to TRBJ1-6; no firm D call. Germline CDR1 reads SNHLY; CDR2 reads FYNNEI. The V and J ends lost 6 bases and 6 bases respectively, with 12 bases between them. This CDR3 contains 14 residues. Written as DNA, the CDR3 is TGTGCCAGCAGGGAATATAGCTCTAATTCACCCCTCCACTTT. The encoded protein is CASREYSSNSPLHF.

V is TRBV5-1 and J is TRBJ1-5; 8 nucleotides match TRBD1. The CDR3 is 14 residues long. CDR1 and CDR2 (germline): SGHRS, YFSETQ. With V trimmed by 3 bases and J by 6 bases, 5 bases remained unmatched. CDR3 in DNA: TGCGCCAGCAGCTCGACAGGGGTGGGTCAGCCCCAGCATTTT. Encoded protein: CASSSTGVGQPQHF.

A word on this clone: Other DNA sequences in the sample encode the same CDR3. V and J are TRBV4-1 and TRBJ2-3; no definite D call. Trimming stripped 1 base from V and 1 base from J, with 3 bases between. The CDR3 contains 13 residues. Germline-derived CDR1 and CDR2 are MGHRA and YSYEKL. CDR3 coding DNA: TGCGCCAGCAGCCAAGCCGGCACAGATACGCAGTATTTT. Translation: CASSQAGTDTQYF.

This chain joins TRBV10-2 and TRBJ2-5, with 10 bases aligning to TRBD2. The CDR3 spans 15 residues. Looked up from germline, CDR1 is WSHSY and CDR2 is SAAADI. With 4 bases clipped from V and 5 bases from J, the junction kept 7 bases outside the gene matches. The CDR3 nucleotides read TGCGCCAGCAGTGTGGGTCTAGCGGGGGTGGAGACCCAGTACTTC. Amino acids: CASSVGLAGVETQYF.

V and J are TRBV3-1 (or the pseudogene TRBV3-2) and TRBJ2-5; 7 bases are shared with TRBD2. V lost 4 bases, J lost 5 bases, and 7 bases stayed unmatched. The CDR3 is made up of 14 amino acids. Germline lookup yields CDR1 LGHDT and CDR2 YNNKEL (reference sequence). CDR3 amino acids: CASSPLRAGETQYF. The DNA of the CDR3 is TGTGCCAGCAGCCCCCTTAGAGCGGGGGAGACCCAGTACTTC.

The chain employs TRBV6-5 and TRBJ1-2; perhaps TRBD1 as D (5 bases). CDR3 length equals 15 residues. Between the trimmed V and J ends, which lost 0 bases and 4 bases, there was a span of 12 bases. Germline V lookup: CDR1 MNHEY, CDR2 SVGAGI. The CDR3 sequence is CASSYSPGRGYGYTF. CDR3 sequence (DNA): TGTGCCAGCAGTTACTCTCCTGGAAGGGGCTATGGCTACACCTTC.

The rearrangement links TRBV19 to TRBJ1-5; 8 nucleotides match TRBD1. J was trimmed by 0 bases and V by 3 bases; bases with no gene match: 13. Germline V lookup: CDR1 LNHDA, CDR2 SQIVND (reference sequence). The CDR3 sequence is 19 residues long. The CDR3 DNA is TGTGCCAGTAGTATCCACGGCAGGGGGCGGACTCATAGCAATCAGCCCCAGCATTTT. It yields the protein CASSIHGRGRTHSNQPQHF.

The gene calls are TRBV7-9 and TRBJ1-1, with D maybe TRBD1 (6 bases). V was shortened by 0 bases and J by 3 bases, with 11 bases between the two germline ends. Germline V lookup: CDR1 SEHNR, CDR2 FQNEAQ (reference sequence). The CDR3 has 15 amino acids. The CDR3 region is CASSLAGGGHTEAFF. In nucleotides, the CDR3 is TGTGCCAGCAGCTTAGCAGGGGGTGGTCACACTGAAGCTTTCTTT.

The rearrangement links TRBV28 to TRBJ2-1; 11 bases match TRBD2. Germline V lookup: CDR1 MDHEN, CDR2 SYDVKM. Trimming at V came to 7 bases and at J to 2 bases, leaving 16 bases not matched to a gene. The CDR3 extends over 19 amino acids. The CDR3 sequence: CASKKVVAGGPSPYNEQFF. The CDR3 region has the DNA TGTGCCAGCAAGAAAGTAGTAGCGGGGGGGCCGAGCCCCTACAATGAGCAGTTCTTC.

The chain couples TRBV7-2 to TRBJ2-7, with TRBD1 as a possible D gene (6 bases). The CDR3 has 15 residues. Germline V gene sequence: CDR1 SGHTA, CDR2 FQGNSA. With 1 base removed from V and 0 bases from J, the gap between germline ends came to 10 bases. CDR3 coding DNA: TGTGCCAGCAGCTTAGACGCGACAGGCTCCTACGAGCAGTACTTC. Its protein is CASSLDATGSYEQYF. Looking up the rest from reference TRBV7-2 and TRBJ2-7 gives the full variable domain: GAGVSQSPSNKVTEKGKDVELRCDPISGHTALYWYRQSLGQGLEFLIYFQGNSAPDKSGLPSDRFSAERTGGSVSTLTIQRTQQEDSAVYLCASSLDATGSYEQYFGPGTRLTVT.

The genes are TRBV7-3 and TRBJ2-1; D is unclear. Trimming stripped 4 bases from V and 6 bases from J, with 13 bases between. Germline V gene data show CDR1 as SGHTA and CDR2 as FQGTGA. The CDR3 length is 14 residues. The CDR3 DNA sequence: TGTGCCAGCAGCTCAACTTCTAAAAGCAATGAGCAGTTCTTC. The encoded protein is CASSSTSKSNEQFF.

V is TRBV28 and J is TRBJ1-1; unclear D gene. Germline values: CDR1 MDHEN, CDR2 SYDVKM. This CDR3 comprises 13 residues. V lost 6 bases and J lost 1, with 9 bases in between. The CDR3 nucleotides read TGTGCCAGCAGGGCTTTTGGGAACACTGAAGCTTTCTTT. Amino acid sequence: CASRAFGNTEAFF.

V usage is TRBV9 and J usage is TRBJ2-2; D not resolved. This CDR3 spans 14 amino acids. The V end was cut by 0 bases, the J end by 1 base, with 4 bases between. Germline lookup yields CDR1 SGDLS and CDR2 YYNGEE. The CDR3 bases are TGTGCCAGCAGCGTAGTGAGGAACACCGGGGAGCTGTTTTTT. This translates into CASSVVRNTGELFF.

This CDR3 reads CASSGDRVFNEQFF. The DNA of the CDR3 is TGCGCCAGCAGCGGGGACAGAGTTTTCAATGAGCAGTTCTTC. This chain connects TRBV5-1 to TRBJ2-1; 7 nucleotides line up with TRBD1. The V gene's germline CDR1 is SGHRS and CDR2 YFSETQ. The V segment lost 4 bases and the J segment 6 bases; nucleotides outside the gene matches: 7. The CDR3 spans 14 residues.

The chain uses TRBV6-6 and TRBJ2-2, with 7 bases aligning to TRBD1. CDR1 and CDR2 (germline): MNHNY, SVGAGI (reference sequence). Trimming cost V 6 bases and J 1 base; bases outside gene matches: 5. This CDR3 has 15 residues. The CDR3 nucleotides read TGTGCCAGCAGGACCGGGACAGAGAACACCGGGGAGCTGTTTTTT. It specifies CASRTGTENTGELFF.

This clone has a single count. V is TRBV6-2 or TRBV6-3 and J is TRBJ2-7; tentatively, D is TRBD1 (7 bases). This CDR3 region has 19 residues. V was cut by 2 bases and J by 1 base, with 24 bases left in between. Germline CDR1 and CDR2: MNHEY and SVGEGT. The CDR3 DNA is TGTGCCAGCAGTTACCTTTTATTTGGAGGGGGCGAATCTTCCTACGAGCAGTACTTC. It yields the protein CASSYLLFGGGESSYEQYF.

The CDR3 loop reads CASSPGEGSVFRNTIYF. The CDR3, as DNA: TGCGCCAGCAGCCCGGGGGAGGGATCAGTTTTTCGAAACACCATATATTTT. The J gene is TRBJ1-3, the V gene TRBV5-1; D is perhaps TRBD1 (5 bases). The CDR3 sequence is 17 residues long. V was shortened by 4 bases and J by 5 bases, with 22 bases between the two germline ends. CDR1 and CDR2 from the germline V gene are SGHRS and YFSETQ.